The subject of this entry is one T cell receptor beta chain. Its antigen is unidentified. This same CDR3 is encoded by further DNA sequences in the sample. Healthy HIV-negative adults without recent acute infections or vaccinations served as donors. The sample originates from a study of shared clonotypes between healthy human individuals. Study outcomes and limitations: A few donors held around 5% of naive CD4 clonotypes in common.

Deep was the level used in running the assay. Each cell subset's genomic DNA was divided evenly among several immunoSEQ plates. Clones were sequenced by immunoSEQ multiplex PCR, and TCRdb holds only the in-frame ones, with some missing. This sample has under 2,500,000 clones, with 90% to 96% found just once. Germline CDR1 is SGHNT and CDR2 is YYREEE (reference sequence). CDR3 length: 14 residues. V lost 3 bases and J lost 2; bases outside the gene matches: 4. The sample consisted of naive CD4+ T cells sorted from blood. The subset denotes: CD45RA+ positively selected. This clonotype was obtained from a man aged 18 to 30 in good health. The chain carries TRBV5-4 and TRBJ2-7, with TRBD1 matching 8 bases. The CDR3 DNA is TGTGCCAGCAGCTCTGGACAGGGCACCTACGAGCAGTACTTC. This sequence encodes CASSSGQGTYEQYF.